Listed below are T cell receptor beta chains from one sample, sequenced in a study of blood T cell repertoires in COVID-19. The repertoire was sequenced with immunoSEQ multiplex PCR; TCRdb's copy has only in-frame clones and lacks some. The data show about 200,000 clones, over 75% seen once. Sequencing input: peripheral blood. These receptors were taken from a man aged 45 to 65 with acute or convalescent COVID-19. Both conserved end residues are part of each CDR3. Each record gives: CDR3 protein, CDR3 DNA, clone size, V gene, J gene, D gene. The D gene is left open where the match is weak. Only some rows state a clone size, as once, few, many or a class for expanded clones.

CASSQSGPPEQYF	TGTGCCAGCAGCCAAAGTGGCCCCCCCGAGCAGTACTTC	.	TRBV3-1/TRBV3-2	TRBJ2-7	.
CASSRVAAGNQPQHF	TGTGCCAGTAGCAGAGTAGCGGCGGGCAATCAGCCCCAGCATTTT	once	TRBV19	TRBJ1-5	.
CASSFMNYGYTF	TGTGCCAGCAGTTTCATGAACTATGGCTACACCTTC	.	TRBV28	TRBJ1-2	.
CASSDSGQGAWGYTF	TGTGCCAGCAGTGACTCAGGACAGGGGGCTTGGGGCTACACCTTC	.	TRBV6-4	TRBJ1-2	TRBD1
CSARGTGVTDTQYF	TGCAGCGCTCGAGGGACAGGGGTCACAGATACGCAGTATTTT	.	TRBV29-1	TRBJ2-3	TRBD1
CAISRDRSSGNTIYF	TGTGCCATCAGCCGGGACAGAAGCTCTGGAAACACCATATATTTT	.	TRBV10-3	TRBJ1-3	TRBD1
CASSPDRASYEQYF	TGTGCCAGCAGCCCGGACAGGGCATCCTACGAGCAGTACTTC	.	TRBV6-6	TRBJ2-7	TRBD1
CASSLTGGNSPLHF	TGCGCCAGCAGCCTGACAGGGGGGAATTCACCCCTCCACTTT	.	TRBV5-1	TRBJ1-6	TRBD1
CASSLDSHQPQHF	TGTGCCAGCAGCTTAGACAGCCATCAGCCCCAGCATTTT	.	TRBV7-9	TRBJ1-5	.
CASSAGLAGVGQYF	TGTGCCAGCAGCGCGGGACTAGCGGGGGTAGGGCAGTACTTC	.	TRBV5-6	TRBJ2-7	TRBD2
CAISEGQDSYEQYF	TGTGCCATCAGTGAGGGACAGGACTCCTACGAGCAGTACTTC	.	TRBV10-3	TRBJ2-7	TRBD1
CASSRRDRGLGNTEAFF	TGTGCCAGCAGCCGCCGGGACAGGGGGCTGGGGAACACTGAAGCTTTCTTT	.	TRBV3-1/TRBV3-2	TRBJ1-1	TRBD1
CASSGGQGSSYNEQFF	TGTGCCAGCAGTGGGGGACAGGGGAGCTCCTACAATGAGCAGTTCTTC	.	TRBV9	TRBJ2-1	TRBD1
CASSTTEFGPYNEQFF	TGTGCCAGCTCAACGACAGAGTTCGGTCCCTACAATGAGCAGTTCTTC	.	TRBV18	TRBJ2-1	.
CASSPLRTGTNEKLFF	TGCGCCAGCAGCCCCTTACGGACAGGGACTAATGAAAAACTGTTTTTT	.	TRBV5-1	TRBJ1-4	TRBD1
CAWKEVSGFNEAFF	TGTGCCTGGAAGGAAGTGTCAGGGTTTAATGAAGCTTTCTTT	once	TRBV30	TRBJ1-1	.
CASSYNEGAGEKLFF	TGTGCCAGCAGCTACAACGAGGGGGCCGGTGAAAAACTGTTTTTT	.	TRBV7-6	TRBJ1-4	TRBD1
CASSQQGAVYGYTF	TGCGCCAGCAGCCAACAGGGGGCCGTCTATGGCTACACCTTC	.	TRBV4-1	TRBJ1-2	TRBD1